This T cell receptor (beta chain) appears in the sequencing data of a study of blood T cell repertoires in COVID-19. The overall study: The origin of the acute and convalescent COVID-19 samples was the United States, Italy and Spain.

This clone was counted a single time. This CDR3 contains 13 residues. Germline CDR1 reads SNHLY; CDR2 reads FYNNEI. Trimming removed 7 bases from V and 6 bases from J; junction bases left unmatched: 9. Under the authors' procedure: Reference gene primer amplification gave nucleated cell count estimates. Clones were read by immunoSEQ multiplex PCR, and TCRdb kept only the in-frame ones, dropping some. D and trimming were read from the DNA, whereas the V and J calls and clone size are those reported in that table. The data show under 300,000 clones, with around nine tenths seen just once and less than 2.5% held by the top ten.

The chain combines TRBV2 with TRBJ2-7; 7 bases are shared with TRBD1. The specimen was peripheral blood. This sequence was found in a middle-aged man with acute or convalescent COVID-19. As DNA, the CDR3 is TGTGCCAGCACCAAAATAGGGGGCGGCGAGCAGTACTTC. Amino acid sequence: CASTKIGGGEQYF.